What follows are 7 T cell receptor beta chains derived from one specimen sequenced in a study of graft-versus-host responses after intestinal transplantation. Clones were read by immunoSEQ multiplex PCR, and TCRdb kept only the in-frame ones, dropping some. This sample carries 45,000 to 55,000 clones, roughly 93% of them seen once, and the ten largest clones take 5% to 7%. The starting material was PBMCs, obtained around 790 days after a first intestinal transplant, on the day of a second. The receptors come from a human patient who received an intestinal transplant, so some T cells may come from the graft donor.

The chain couples TRBV7-9 to TRBJ1-5; D perhaps matches TRBD1 (5 bases). Per the germline V gene, CDR1 is SEHNR and CDR2 is FQNEAQ (reference sequence). There are 15 residues in the CDR3. The V end was cut by 5 bases, the J end by 3 bases, with 14 bases between. The CDR3 reads CASSAGTALNQPQHF. CDR3 coding DNA: TGTGCCAGCAGCGCTGGGACCGCACTCAATCAGCCCCAGCATTTT.

V and J are TRBV6-6 and TRBJ1-5; 8 bases map to TRBD1. Germline CDR1 and CDR2: MNHNY and SVGAGI (reference sequence). CDR3 length: 16 residues. The V segment lost 2 bases and the J segment 1 base; nucleotides outside the gene matches: 4. The CDR3 region has the DNA TGTGCCAGCAGTTACGGGAACAGGGGGAGCAATCAGCCCCAGCATTTT. As protein: CASSYGNRGSNQPQHF.

The rearrangement links TRBV11-2 to TRBJ2-1, with 7 bases that match TRBD2. V was pared by 2 bases and J by 4 bases, with 5 bases of the junction left unmatched. The CDR3 sequence is 15 residues long. The germline V gene has CDR1 SGHAT and CDR2 FQNNGV. DNA of the CDR3: TGTGCCAGCAGCTTATCTCCTAGCGGATACAATGAGCAGTTCTTC. It codes for CASSLSPSGYNEQFF.

The chain couples TRBV6-5 to TRBJ2-7; the match to TRBD1 covers 9 bases. Germline assignment: CDR1 MNHEY and CDR2 SVGAGI. CDR3 length: 14 amino acids. The J segment lost 7 bases and the V segment lost 9 bases, leaving 13 bases of the junction unmatched. DNA for the CDR3: TGTGCCAGTTACGGTGGACAGGGGTTGGAGGAGCAGTACTTC. Translation gives CASYGGQGLEEQYF.

The rearrangement links TRBV27 to TRBJ2-2, with D tentatively TRBD2 (6 bases). This CDR3 spans 16 amino acids. The germline gives CDR1 MNHEY, CDR2 SMNVEV (reference sequence). V shed 10 bases and J shed 7 bases, with 25 bases lying between them. The CDR3 DNA is TGTGCCACCCAGCTAAACAGCGGGCTTGTGATCGGGGAGCTGTTTTTT. Translated, it gives CATQLNSGLVIGELFF.

This chain connects TRBV9 to TRBJ2-5; D possibly uses TRBD1 or TRBD2 (5 bases each). The CDR3 is 15 amino acids. V lost 0 bases and J lost 4, with 13 bases in between. Germline lookup yields CDR1 SGDLS and CDR2 YYNGEE. CDR3 nucleotide sequence: TGTGCCAGCAGCGTAGATCGGGGAAGGGGAGAGACCCAGTACTTC. It encodes CASSVDRGRGETQYF. The full variable domain, rest sourced from reference TRBV9 and TRBJ2-5, is DSGVTQTPKHLITATGQRVTLRCSPRSGDLSVYWYQQSLDQGLQFLIQYYNGEERAKGNILERFSAQQFPDLHSELNLSSLELGDSALYFCASSVDRGRGETQYFGPGTRLLVL.

This chain connects TRBV5-4 to TRBJ2-5; D is uncertain. The J call may be in error: the DNA end matches TRBJ2-7 better. CDR1 and CDR2 (germline): SGHNT, YYREEE (reference sequence). The CDR3 spans 14 residues. CDR3 DNA: TGTGCCAGCAGCTTGGAGAGTAGCTCCTACGAGCAGTACTTC. It yields the protein CASSLESSSYEQYF.